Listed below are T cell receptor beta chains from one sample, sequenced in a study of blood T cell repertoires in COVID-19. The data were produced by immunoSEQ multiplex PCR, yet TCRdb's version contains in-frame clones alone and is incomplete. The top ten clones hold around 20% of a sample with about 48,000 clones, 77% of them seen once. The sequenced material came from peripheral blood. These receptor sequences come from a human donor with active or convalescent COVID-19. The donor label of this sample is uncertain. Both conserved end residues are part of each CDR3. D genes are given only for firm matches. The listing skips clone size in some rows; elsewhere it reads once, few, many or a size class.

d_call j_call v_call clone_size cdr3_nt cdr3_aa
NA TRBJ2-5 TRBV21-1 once TGTGCCAGCAGCAAAGATGGTCGGGAGGAGGTGTGGGAGACCCAGTACTTC CASSKDGREEVWETQYF
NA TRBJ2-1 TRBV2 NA TGTGCCAGCAGTGTTTTGGTTAGCTTCAATGAGCAGTTCTTC CASSVLVSFNEQFF
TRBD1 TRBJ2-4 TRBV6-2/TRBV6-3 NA TGTGCCAGCAGTTCATCCGGGACAGGGAAAAACATTCAGTACTTC CASSSSGTGKNIQYF
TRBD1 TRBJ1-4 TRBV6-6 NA TGTGCCAGCACTCAGGGGGCCGGGGGGAATTGGGAAAAACTGTTTTTT CASTQGAGGNWEKLFF
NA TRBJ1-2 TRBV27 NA TGTGCCAGCAGTTCAACTCAGGGTTACTATGGCTACACCTTC CASSSTQGYYGYTF
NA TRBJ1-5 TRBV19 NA TGTGCCGGCCCCAGACAGGTGAATCAGCCCCAGCATTTT CAGPRQVNQPQHF
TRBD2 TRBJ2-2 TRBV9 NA TGTGCCAGCAGCTTCGGGACTATTGTCCCCGGGGAGCTGTTTTTT CASSFGTIVPGELFF
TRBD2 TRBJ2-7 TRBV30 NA TGTGCCTGGATGCTAGCGGGAGGCTCCTACGAGCAGTACTTC CAWMLAGGSYEQYF
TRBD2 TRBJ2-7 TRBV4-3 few TGCGCCAGCGCCCAGACTAGCGGGGCCTACGAGCAGTACTTC CASAQTSGAYEQYF
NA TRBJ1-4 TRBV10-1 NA TGCGCCAGCAATGGGAGGTCAACTAATGAAAAACTGTTTTTT CASNGRSTNEKLFF
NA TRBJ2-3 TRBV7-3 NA TGTGCCAGCAGCCCCCAACAGGGTTGGACAGATACGCAGTATTTT CASSPQQGWTDTQYF
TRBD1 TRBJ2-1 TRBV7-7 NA TGTGCTAGCGCCCCTAACACCGGGACAGGGAATTACAATGAGCAGTTCTTC CASAPNTGTGNYNEQFF
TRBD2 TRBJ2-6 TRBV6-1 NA TGTGCCAGCAGTGTCGGTAGCGGGAGAACGCAATTGGGGGCCAACGTCCTGACTTTC CASSVGSGRTQLGANVLTF
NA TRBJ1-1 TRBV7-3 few TGTGCCAGCAGTCGCAGCGGGACGGCGAACACTGAAGCTTTCTTT CASSRSGTANTEAFF
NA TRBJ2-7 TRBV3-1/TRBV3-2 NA TGTGCCAGCAGCCGAGTCGCTCCCTACTACGAGCAGTACTTC CASSRVAPYYEQYF
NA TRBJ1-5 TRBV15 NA TGTGCCACCAGCCTGACAGAGGGCAATCAGCCCCAGCATTTT CATSLTEGNQPQHF
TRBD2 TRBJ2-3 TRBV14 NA TGTGCCAGCAGCCGGGGGGGTTCCACAGATACGCAGTATTTT CASSRGGSTDTQYF
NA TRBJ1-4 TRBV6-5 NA TGTGCCAGCAGCTCCGGAGGGACGACTAATGAAAAACTGTTTTTT CASSSGGTTNEKLFF
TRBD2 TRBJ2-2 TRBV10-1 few TGCGCCAGCAGTGAAGCGGGATCCCGGGACACCGGGGAGCTGTTTTTT CASSEAGSRDTGELFF
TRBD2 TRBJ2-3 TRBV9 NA TGTGCCAGCAGACCCGGACTAGATAGGACAGATACGCAGTATTTT CASRPGLDRTDTQYF
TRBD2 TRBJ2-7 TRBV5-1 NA TGCGCCAGCAGCCCGGGACTAGGAATTGGAAACGAGCAGTACTTC CASSPGLGIGNEQYF
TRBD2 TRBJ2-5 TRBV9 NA TGTGCCAGCAGCCCGGTACCCTCGGCGGGAGGGCAAGAGACCCAGTACTTC CASSPVPSAGGQETQYF
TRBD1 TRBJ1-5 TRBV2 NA TGTGCCAGCAGTGAGCGGACAGGGAATGGTCAGCCCCAGCATTTT CASSERTGNGQPQHF
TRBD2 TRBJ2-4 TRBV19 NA TGTGCCAGACCCGGACGGGAAGGGACTAGCGGGATAGACATTCAGTACTTC CARPGREGTSGIDIQYF
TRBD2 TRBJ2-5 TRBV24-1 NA TGTGCCACCAGTGACGGGGCTAGCGGGAGGGCCCTCGGGGAGACCCAGTACTTC CATSDGASGRALGETQYF
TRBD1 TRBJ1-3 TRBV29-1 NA TGCAGCGGAAAACAGGGGAGCTCTGGAAACACCATATATTTT CSGKQGSSGNTIYF
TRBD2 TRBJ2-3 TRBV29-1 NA TGCAGCGTTGGCCGTCGACTAGCGGGTGCCGATACGCAGTATTTT CSVGRRLAGADTQYF
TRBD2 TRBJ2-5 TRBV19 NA TGTGCCAGTACAAAGGGATGGGGGGGATACCAAGAGACCCAGTACTTC CASTKGWGGYQETQYF
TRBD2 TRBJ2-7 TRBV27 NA TGTGCCAGCAGTCCGGGGGGGGGAGGCACCTACGAGCAGTACTTC CASSPGGGGTYEQYF
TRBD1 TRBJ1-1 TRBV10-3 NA TGTGCCATCAGTGAAGGAGGGACAGGGAACACTGAAGCTTTCTTT CAISEGGTGNTEAFF
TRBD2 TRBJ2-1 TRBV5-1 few TGCGCCAGCAGCTTGGGCCTAGCGGACGCCTACAATGAGCAGTTCTTC CASSLGLADAYNEQFF
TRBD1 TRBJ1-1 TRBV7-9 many TGTGCCACCTCGGAAGGACAGGGCGGCACTGAAGCTTTCTTT CATSEGQGGTEAFF
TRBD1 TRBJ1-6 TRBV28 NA TGTGCCAGCAGCCCTCCCGGACAGGGGCCCTATAATTCACCCCTCCACTTT CASSPPGQGPYNSPLHF
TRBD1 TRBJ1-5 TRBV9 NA TGTGCCAGCAGCGTAGGGACAGGATACAATCAGCCCCAGCATTTT CASSVGTGYNQPQHF
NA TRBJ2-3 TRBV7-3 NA TGTGCCAGCAGCTTAAATGGCGGGGGCACAGATACGCAGTATTTT CASSLNGGGTDTQYF
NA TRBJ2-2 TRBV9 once TGTGCCAGCAGCGTCCCGACCGGGGAGCTGTTTTTT CASSVPTGELFF
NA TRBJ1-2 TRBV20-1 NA TGCAGTGCCAGGGGATATGGCTACACCTTC CSARGYGYTF